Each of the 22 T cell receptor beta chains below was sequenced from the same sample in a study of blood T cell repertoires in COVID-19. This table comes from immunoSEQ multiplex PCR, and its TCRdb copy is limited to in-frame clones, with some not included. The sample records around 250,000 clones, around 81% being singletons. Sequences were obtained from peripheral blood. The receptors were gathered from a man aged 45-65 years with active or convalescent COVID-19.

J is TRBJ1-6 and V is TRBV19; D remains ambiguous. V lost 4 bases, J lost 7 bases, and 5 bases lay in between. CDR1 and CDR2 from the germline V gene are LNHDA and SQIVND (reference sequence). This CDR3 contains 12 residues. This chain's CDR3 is CASSTLNSPLHF. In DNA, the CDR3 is TGTGCCAGTAGTACTCTAAATTCACCCCTCCACTTT. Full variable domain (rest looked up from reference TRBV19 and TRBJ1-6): DGGITQSPKYLFRKEGQNVTLSCEQNLNHDAMYWYRQDPGQGLRLIYYSQIVNDFQKGDIAEGYSVSREKKESFPLTVTSAQKNPTAFYLCASSTLNSPLHFGNGTRLTVT.

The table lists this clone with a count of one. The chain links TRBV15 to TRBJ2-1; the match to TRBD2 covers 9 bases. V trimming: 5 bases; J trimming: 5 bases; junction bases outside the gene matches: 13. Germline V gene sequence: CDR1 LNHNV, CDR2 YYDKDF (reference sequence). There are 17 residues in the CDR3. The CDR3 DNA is TGTGCCACCAGCCCTAGGGGGCGGGGGGGCTTCGACAATGAGCAGTTCTTC. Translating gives CATSPRGRGGFDNEQFF.

The CDR3 loop reads CASSLSFSGNTIYF. The CDR3 DNA reads as TGTGCCAGCAGCTTAAGCTTCTCTGGAAACACCATATATTTT. The chain joins TRBV7-9 to TRBJ1-3; D unresolved. Per the germline V gene, CDR1 is SEHNR and CDR2 is FQNEAQ (reference sequence). V shed 2 bases and J shed 0 bases, with 5 bases lying between them. The CDR3 length is 14 residues.

This CDR3 is CATSRVRGVGNTIYF. In DNA form, the CDR3 reads TGTGCCACCAGCAGAGTTCGGGGGGTTGGAAACACCATATATTTT. This rearrangement joins TRBV15 to TRBJ1-3; D possibly corresponds to TRBD1 (5 bases). Germline CDR1 reads LNHNV; CDR2 reads YYDKDF (reference sequence). There are 15 residues in the CDR3. The V end was cut by 1 base, the J end by 3 bases, with 10 bases between.

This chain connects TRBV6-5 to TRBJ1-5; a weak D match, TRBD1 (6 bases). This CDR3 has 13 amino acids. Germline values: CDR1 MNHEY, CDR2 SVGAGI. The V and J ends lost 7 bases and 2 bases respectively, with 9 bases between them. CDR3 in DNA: TGTGCCAGCACTCCAGGGGGCAATCAGCCCCAGCATTTT. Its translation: CASTPGGNQPQHF.

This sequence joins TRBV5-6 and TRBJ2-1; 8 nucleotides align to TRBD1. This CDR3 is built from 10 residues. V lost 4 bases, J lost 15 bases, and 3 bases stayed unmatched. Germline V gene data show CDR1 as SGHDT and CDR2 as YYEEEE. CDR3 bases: TGTGCCAGCAGCAACAGGGGGGTGTTCTTC. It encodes CASSNRGVFF.

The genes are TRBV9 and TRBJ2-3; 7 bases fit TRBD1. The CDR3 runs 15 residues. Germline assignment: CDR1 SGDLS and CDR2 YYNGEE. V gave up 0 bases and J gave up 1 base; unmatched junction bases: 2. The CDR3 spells CASSVVGTGTDTQYF. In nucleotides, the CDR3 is TGTGCCAGCAGCGTAGTGGGGACAGGCACAGATACGCAGTATTTT. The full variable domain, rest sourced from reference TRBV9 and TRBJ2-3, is DSGVTQTPKHLITATGQRVTLRCSPRSGDLSVYWYQQSLDQGLQFLIQYYNGEERAKGNILERFSAQQFPDLHSELNLSSLELGDSALYFCASSVVGTGTDTQYFGPGTRLTVL.

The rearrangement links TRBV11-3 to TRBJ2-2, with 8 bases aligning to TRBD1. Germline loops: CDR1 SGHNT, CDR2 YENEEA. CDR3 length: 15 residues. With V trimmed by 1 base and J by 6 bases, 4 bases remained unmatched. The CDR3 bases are TGTGCCAGCAGCTTAGCCGGGACAGGTCCCGGGGAGCTGTTTTTT. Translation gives CASSLAGTGPGELFF.

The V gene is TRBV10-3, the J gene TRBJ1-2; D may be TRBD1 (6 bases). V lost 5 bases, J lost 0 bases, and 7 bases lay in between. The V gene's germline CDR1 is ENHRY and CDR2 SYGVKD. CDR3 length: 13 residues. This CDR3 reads CAISQGSNYGYTF. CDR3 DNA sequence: TGTGCCATCAGTCAGGGGTCTAACTATGGCTACACCTTC.

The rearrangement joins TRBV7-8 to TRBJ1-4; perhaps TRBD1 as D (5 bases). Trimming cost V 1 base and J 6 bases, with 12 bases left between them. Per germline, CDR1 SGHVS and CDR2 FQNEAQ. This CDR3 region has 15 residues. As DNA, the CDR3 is TGTGCCAGCAGCTTAGGCGGAGGGGAAGATGAAAAACTGTTTTTT. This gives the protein CASSLGGGEDEKLFF.

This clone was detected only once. CDR3 in DNA: TGTGCCAGCTCACTGGGGGGGTCTAGCAATCAGCCCCAGCATTTT. The encoded protein is CASSLGGSSNQPQHF. The rearrangement uses TRBV18 and TRBJ1-5; D might be TRBD1 (5 bases). This CDR3 has 15 residues. Trimming left V 4 bases short and J 0 bases short, with 10 bases between. The V gene's germline CDR1 is KGHSH and CDR2 LQKENI.

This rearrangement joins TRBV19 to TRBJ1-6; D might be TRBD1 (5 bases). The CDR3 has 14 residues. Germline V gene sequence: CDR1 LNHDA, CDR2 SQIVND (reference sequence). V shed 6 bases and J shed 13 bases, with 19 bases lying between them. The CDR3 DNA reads TGTGCCAGTAGGGGGGGGGAGAGGTGGTCTCCCCTCCACTTT. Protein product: CASRGGERWSPLHF.

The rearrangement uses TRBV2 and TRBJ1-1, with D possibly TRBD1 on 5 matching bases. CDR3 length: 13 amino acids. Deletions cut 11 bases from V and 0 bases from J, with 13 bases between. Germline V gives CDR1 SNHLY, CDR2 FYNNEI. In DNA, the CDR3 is TGTGCCGATCGGGGGGACGTGAACACTGAAGCTTTCTTT. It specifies CADRGDVNTEAFF.

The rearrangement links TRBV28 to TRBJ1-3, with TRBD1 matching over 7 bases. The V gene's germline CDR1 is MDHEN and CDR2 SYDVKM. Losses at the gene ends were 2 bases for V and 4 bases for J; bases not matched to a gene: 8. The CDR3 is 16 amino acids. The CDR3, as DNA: TGTGCCAGCAGTTTAATGACAGGGAGAGTCGGAAACACCATATATTTT. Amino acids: CASSLMTGRVGNTIYF.

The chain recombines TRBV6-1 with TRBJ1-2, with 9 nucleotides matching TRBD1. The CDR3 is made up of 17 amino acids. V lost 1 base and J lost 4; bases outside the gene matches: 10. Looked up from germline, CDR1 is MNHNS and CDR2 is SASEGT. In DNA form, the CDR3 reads TGTGCCAGCAGTGAAGGTTTTAACAGGGGGCGAGGCTATGGCTACACCTTC. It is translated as CASSEGFNRGRGYGYTF.

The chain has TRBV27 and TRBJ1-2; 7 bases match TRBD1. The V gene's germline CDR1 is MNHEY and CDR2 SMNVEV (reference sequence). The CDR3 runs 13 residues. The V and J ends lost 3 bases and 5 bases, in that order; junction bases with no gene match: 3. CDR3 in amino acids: CASSLDRFYGYTF. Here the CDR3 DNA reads TGTGCCAGCAGTTTGGACAGGTTTTATGGCTACACCTTC.

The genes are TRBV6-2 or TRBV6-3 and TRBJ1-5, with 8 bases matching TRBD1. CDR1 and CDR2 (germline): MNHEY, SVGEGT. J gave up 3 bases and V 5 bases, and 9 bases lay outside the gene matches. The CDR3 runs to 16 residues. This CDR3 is CASSTERQGPNQPQHF. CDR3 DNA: TGTGCCAGCAGTACCGAACGACAGGGGCCCAATCAGCCCCAGCATTTT.

Written as DNA, the CDR3 is TGTGCCAGCAGCTTGGTGGCGGGCACTGAAGCTTTCTTT. Translation: CASSLVAGTEAFF. The chain carries TRBV5-5 and TRBJ1-1; no definite D call. Germline CDR1 reads SGHKS; CDR2 reads YYEKEE (reference sequence). Trimming removed 0 bases from V and 4 bases from J, with 7 bases in between. The CDR3 runs 13 residues.

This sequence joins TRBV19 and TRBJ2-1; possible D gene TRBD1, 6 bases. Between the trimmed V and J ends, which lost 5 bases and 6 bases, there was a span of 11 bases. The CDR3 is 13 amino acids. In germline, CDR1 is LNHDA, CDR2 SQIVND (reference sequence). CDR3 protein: CASSSQGINEQFF. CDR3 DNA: TGTGCCAGTAGTTCACAGGGCATCAATGAGCAGTTCTTC. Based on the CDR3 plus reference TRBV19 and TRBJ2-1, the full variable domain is DGGITQSPKYLFRKEGQNVTLSCEQNLNHDAMYWYRQDPGQGLRLIYYSQIVNDFQKGDIAEGYSVSREKKESFPLTVTSAQKNPTAFYLCASSSQGINEQFFGPGTRLTVL.

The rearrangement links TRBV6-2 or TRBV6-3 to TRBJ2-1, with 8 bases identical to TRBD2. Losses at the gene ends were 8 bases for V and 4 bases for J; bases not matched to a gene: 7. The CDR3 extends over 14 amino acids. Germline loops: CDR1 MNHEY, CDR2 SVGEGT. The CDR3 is CASRPAGVYNEQFF. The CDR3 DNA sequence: TGTGCCAGCCGCCCAGCGGGGGTATACAATGAGCAGTTCTTC.

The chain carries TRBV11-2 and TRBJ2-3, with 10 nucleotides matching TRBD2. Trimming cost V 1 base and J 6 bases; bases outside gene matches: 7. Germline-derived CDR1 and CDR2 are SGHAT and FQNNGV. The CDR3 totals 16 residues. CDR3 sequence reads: CASSLVTSGVGDTQYF. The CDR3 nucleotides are TGTGCCAGCAGCTTAGTCACTAGCGGGGTCGGGGATACGCAGTATTTT.

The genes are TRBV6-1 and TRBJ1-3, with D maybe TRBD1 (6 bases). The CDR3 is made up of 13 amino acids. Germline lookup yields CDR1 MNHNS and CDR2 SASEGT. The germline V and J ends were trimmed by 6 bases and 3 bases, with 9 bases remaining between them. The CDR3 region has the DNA TGTGCCAGCAGCCAGGGGATTGGAAACACCATATATTTT. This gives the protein CASSQGIGNTIYF.